This T cell receptor beta chain was observed in a study of blood T cell repertoires in COVID-19. Using immunoSEQ multiplex PCR, the repertoire was profiled, and TCRdb retains in-frame clones only, with some absent. This table has 250,000 to 350,000 clones, roughly 85% appearing once. What the recovered Cohort 3 donors had was two negative PCRs, clearance, or symptom resolution. The origin of this receptor is a woman between 50 and 59 years old who had recovered from COVID-19. Sequencing input: PBMCs or T cells enriched from blood (not recorded which).

CDR3 coding DNA: TGTGCCAGCAGCTCCCGGTGGGGACTAGCTATCCACGAGCAGTACTTC. Protein sequence: CASSSRWGLAIHEQYF. The V call is TRBV7-6, the J call TRBJ2-7, with 9 bases matching TRBD2. CDR1 is SGHVS, CDR2 FNYEAQ, per germline. V shed 4 bases and J 5 bases; nucleotides not matched to a gene: 12. CDR3 size: 16 residues.